This T cell receptor (beta chain) was recorded in a study of shared clonotypes between healthy human individuals. Clones were sequenced by immunoSEQ multiplex PCR, and TCRdb holds only the in-frame ones, with some missing. There are 560,000 or so clones in the sample; approximately 96% occur only once, and less than 0.12% lies in the top ten. CDR3 length: 17 residues. Germline assignment: CDR1 SEHNR and CDR2 FQNEAQ (reference sequence). Trimming took 0 bases from V and 3 from J, leaving 15 bases between them. This clone appeared once. CD45RO-negative CD8 cells positively selected for CCR7 made up the naive population, which excluded terminally differentiated effector memory CD45RA+ cells.

V usage is TRBV7-9 and J usage is TRBJ1-3; D possibly corresponds to TRBD1 (5 bases). This TCR came from a woman in her 30s in good health. Sequencing was performed on naive CD8+ T cells sorted from blood. The CDR3 region is CASSLAGRASDGNTIYF. The CDR3 bases are TGTGCCAGCAGCTTAGCTGGCAGGGCCTCGGATGGAAACACCATATATTTT.